The 9 T cell receptor beta chains given below trace back to one sample, sequenced in a study of tissue T cells after allogeneic stem cell transplantation (dated by TCRdb to between 2020 and 2023). The sample's time point, from its label and the paper: human tissue collected at research (rapid) autopsy. Library construction relied on the immunoSEQ multiplex PCR assay. TCRdb took this table from immuneACCESS and kept in-frame rearrangements with V and J called. Such tables lack part of the clones; where checked against another copy, unresolved V genes explain under half of the gap, and the rest is unexplained. This sample has more than 350 clones in its table, and around 81% of those were observed once. Together, the top ten hold roughly an eighth of the sample. The source was skin, collected at autopsy. The receptor source for this set is a female patient aged 18 to 49 with steroid-refractory graft-versus-host disease after an allogeneic stem cell transplant. Once a transplant has taken place, some T cells may be donor derived.

The chain combines TRBV27 with TRBJ2-1; 10 positions agree with TRBD2. Germline CDR1 MNHEY, CDR2 SMNVEV (reference sequence). This CDR3 has 14 amino acids. V lost 9 bases and J lost 3; bases outside the gene matches: 5. Here the CDR3 DNA reads TGTGCCAGTTCACTAGCGGGGTTCTACAATGAGCAGTTCTTC. Amino acids: CASSLAGFYNEQFF.

The rearrangement joins TRBV11-2 to TRBJ2-7; D is possibly TRBD1 (5 bases). Trimming cost V 2 bases and J 2 bases, with 10 bases left between them. CDR3 size: 14 residues. The germline V gene has CDR1 SGHAT and CDR2 FQNNGV. Written as DNA, the CDR3 is TGTGCCAGCAGCTTACAGGGTAAAACCTACGAGCAGTACTTC. Protein sequence: CASSLQGKTYEQYF.

V and J are TRBV27 and TRBJ1-5; the D gene is possibly TRBD1 (5 bases). This CDR3 has 16 amino acids. Trimming cost V 6 bases and J 4 bases, with 19 bases left between them. The V gene's germline CDR1 is MNHEY and CDR2 SMNVEV (reference sequence). CDR3 protein: CASRGRGGQTNQPQHF. In DNA, the CDR3 is TGTGCCAGCAGGGGGCGGGGAGGCCAGACAAATCAGCCCCAGCATTTT.

CDR3 coding DNA: TGTGCCAGCAGTTACGGGCACTTCTACGAGCAGTACTTC. Translated: CASSYGHFYEQYF. This chain connects TRBV6-5 to TRBJ2-7; D call uncertain. Looked up from germline, CDR1 is MNHEY and CDR2 is SVGAGI. CDR3 length: 13 amino acids. V was pared by 2 bases and J by 3 bases, with 8 bases between.

The chain is built from TRBV6-5 and TRBJ2-2; 7 bases are a match to TRBD2. Germline V lookup: CDR1 MNHEY, CDR2 SVGAGI. CDR3 length: 16 amino acids. The V and J ends lost 0 bases and 9 bases, in that order; junction bases with no gene match: 10. The CDR3 sequence: CASSYSTLAARRELFF. The CDR3 DNA is TGTGCCAGCAGTTACTCGACCCTAGCGGCTAGAAGGGAGCTGTTTTTT.

The rearrangement uses TRBV27 and TRBJ2-1, with no clear D. Germline CDR1 and CDR2: MNHEY and SMNVEV (reference sequence). V dropped 6 bases and J dropped 8 bases, with 14 bases sitting between them. The CDR3 runs to 13 residues. CDR3 sequence reads: CASSRPGPDEQFF. The CDR3 DNA sequence: TGTGCCAGCAGCCGCCCCGGCCCAGATGAGCAGTTCTTC.

The V and J genes are TRBV7-6 and TRBJ2-2; TRBD2 matches at 9 bases. CDR3 length: 15 residues. Germline assignment: CDR1 SGHVS and CDR2 FNYEAQ. The junction had 9 bases not matched to a gene; V was cut back by 6 bases and J by 7 bases. CDR3 coding DNA: TGTGCCAGCAGTTTGCGGGGGGGCCAGAGCGGGGAGCTGTTTTTT. Translated: CASSLRGGQSGELFF.

The chain has TRBV5-1 and TRBJ2-2; TRBD2 aligns across 8 bases. The junction had 6 bases not matched to a gene; V was cut back by 1 base and J by 7 bases. The CDR3 contains 15 residues. Germline assignment: CDR1 SGHRS and CDR2 YFSETQ. CDR3 nucleotides: TGCGCCAGCAGCTTGTCGGGAGGGATATTCGGGGAGCTGTTTTTT. This sequence encodes CASSLSGGIFGELFF.

The chain recombines TRBV9 with TRBJ2-4, with TRBD1 matching over 8 bases. Looked up from germline, CDR1 is SGDLS and CDR2 is YYNGEE. The CDR3 has 16 residues. V dropped 0 bases and J dropped 6; count of bases not matched to a gene: 8. Here the CDR3 reads CASSVGSRTGLNIQYF. The DNA of the CDR3 is TGTGCCAGCAGCGTAGGGTCCCGGACAGGGTTAAACATTCAGTACTTC.